The text below deals with one T cell receptor beta chain. Its specificity is not known. The germline gives CDR1 SGHRS, CDR2 YFSETQ. The CDR3 is 12 amino acids. Trimming took off 2 bases at V and 9 bases at J, with 11 bases between the two ends. Assay used: immunoSEQ multiplex PCR; TCRdb lists only in-frame clones, some missing. The sample carries about 16,000 clones, 55% to 75% recorded once. This specimen comes from a study of neoadjuvant anti-PD-1 for oral cavity cancer. The overall study: Around day 43, patients without progression received a fourth nivolumab dose before surgery. The study's findings and limits: PBMC Gini-index clonality exceeded responders' in non-responders post-nivolumab. Pretreatment Treg/Th17 ratio correlated inversely with post-treatment tumor clonality.

The J gene is TRBJ2-5, the V gene TRBV5-1, with D maybe TRBD2 (6 bases). The sequencing used PBMCs, collected before nivolumab (anti-PD-1) treatment. The clonotype comes from a person aged 35-79 years with oral cavity squamous cell carcinoma. The CDR3 DNA follows: TGCGCCAGCAGCTTTCGCTCGGGGGCCCAGTACTTC. Its translation: CASSFRSGAQYF.